The source of this TCR beta chain is a study of CD8 T cells in Susac syndrome (dated by TCRdb to between 2019 and 2020). A note on the overall study: The study used repertoire sequencing to test whether antigen drove CD8+ T cell activation and differentiation in Susac syndrome. Clonality of the CD8+ T cell repertoire was compared between about a dozen healthy donors, approximately 14 Susac syndrome patients and around 15 multiple sclerosis patients.

RNA was extracted using the RNeasy kit, and roughly 0.5 to 1 microgram was reverse transcribed with random hexamers. The immunoSEQ multiplex PCR assay, covering 54 Vbeta and 13 Jbeta segments, was used to amplify TCR beta CDR3 regions. PCR amplification bias was corrected using a synthetic template baseline for primer optimization and computational correction. Per the source publication's procedure: Only productive sequences were kept, with reads annotated to V, D and J genes according to IMGT and analyzed in immunoSEQ Analyzer. Clonality was computed as one minus Shannon entropy normalized by log2 of the number of productive unique sequences. For each patient and control, public and private clones were evaluated among the 100 most prevalent clones. Clones were defined as Susac-specific if absent from the healthy and MS cohorts, from 1052 published viral clones and from other ImmuneACCESS disease sequences. TCRdb trimmed public reads at Q25 via fastp, called clones via MiXCR and kept in-frame beta chains. For every CDR3 protein sequence, its rows merge into one entry that carries the most common genes and DNA. What appears here as the V and J calls and clone size reflects TCRdb's work, not the paper's. A total of 100,000 to 150,000 distinct CDR3 sequences appear in this sample, around 86% of them only once. The ten largest clones represent about 0.51% of the sample.

Measured from the cysteine to the phenylalanine, the CDR3 is 15 residues long. The read is trimmed to its CDR3 DNA, 45 bases read in frame from base 1. Between the V and J ends, shortened by 4 bases and 5 bases respectively, the junction contains 14 bases. Reading the germline V gene (reference sequence) gives CDR1 MNHEY and CDR2 SMNVEV. What the research found in general, with its limitations: The number of individuals in the TCR sequencing and HLA analysis was recognized as being relatively small.

Peripheral blood CD8+ and CD4+ T cells from healthy donors, Susac syndrome patients and multiple sclerosis patients were profiled by high-throughput TCR beta sequencing. Treatment-naive patients with stable or active relapsing-remitting disease fulfilling revised McDonald criteria were used as multiple sclerosis controls. Bulk CD8+ and CD4+ T cells were purified by magnetic negative isolation, while CD8+ TEMRA cells were enriched using FACS. Blood was drawn into EDTA tubes, processed within 24 hours, and PBMCs were isolated by density gradient centrifugation. PBMCs intended for TCR sequencing were frozen in liquid nitrogen and were later thawed in a 37 degrees C water bath. A purity of at least 90% was achieved for sorted or isolated CD4+, CD8+ and CD8+ TEMRA cells. This clonotype was picked up one time. Its antigen specificity is not known. The sample holds no much larger clone one base away, and base qualities are not on file. Evidence from one read is weak.

Recombination joined TRBV27 with TRBJ1-4, with an unclear D gene assignment. The TCR was taken from a human donor with multiple sclerosis. Sequenced sample: CD8+ T cells from PBMCs. The CDR3 here reads CASSSTIVPNEKLFF. The base sequence is TGTGCCAGCAGTTCCACAATAGTCCCAAATGAAAAACTGTTTTTT.